Below, 30 T cell receptor beta chains from the same sample are listed, as sequenced in a study of blood T cell repertoires in COVID-19. The repertoire was sequenced with immunoSEQ multiplex PCR; TCRdb's copy has only in-frame clones and lacks some. The sample holds around 250,000 clones, roughly nine tenths seen once. Sample: PBMCs or T cells enriched from blood (not recorded which). The receptors were gathered from a human donor in a cohort exposed to, infected with or recovered from COVID-19 (not recorded which). The donor label of this sample is uncertain.

The chain links TRBV9 to TRBJ2-6; TRBD1 matches 9 bases. J gave up 0 bases and V 0 bases, and 1 base lay outside the gene matches. In germline, CDR1 is SGDLS, CDR2 YYNGEE. This CDR3 is built from 17 residues. CDR3 protein: CASSVGTGVSGANVLTF. CDR3 DNA sequence: TGTGCCAGCAGCGTAGGGACAGGGGTCTCTGGGGCCAACGTCCTGACTTTC. The whole variable domain, filled in from reference TRBV9 and TRBJ2-6, reads DSGVTQTPKHLITATGQRVTLRCSPRSGDLSVYWYQQSLDQGLQFLIQYYNGEERAKGNILERFSAQQFPDLHSELNLSSLELGDSALYFCASSVGTGVSGANVLTFGAGSRLTVL.

The chain employs TRBV6-5 and TRBJ1-5; 7 bases map to TRBD1. There are 14 residues in the CDR3. After removal of 6 bases from V and 2 bases from J, the junction contained 4 bases not matched to a gene. The germline V gene encodes CDR1 MNHEY and CDR2 SVGAGI. CDR3 loop: CASSQGTGNQPQHF. CDR3 sequence (DNA): TGTGCCAGCAGCCAAGGGACAGGCAATCAGCCCCAGCATTTT.

The rearrangement joins TRBV24-1 to TRBJ1-2; weak D call: TRBD1 (6 bases). V was pared by 3 bases and J by 0 bases, with 13 bases between. The CDR3 has 16 amino acids. CDR1 and CDR2 from the germline V gene are KGHDR and SFDVKD. The CDR3 nucleotides are TGTGCCACCAGTGATCCACAGGGTCCTGCTAACTATGGCTACACCTTC. Amino acids: CATSDPQGPANYGYTF.

The genes are TRBV19 and TRBJ1-5; 7 bases align to TRBD1. V gave up 4 bases and J gave up 6 bases; unmatched junction bases: 9. This CDR3 region has 15 residues. From germline, CDR1 is LNHDA and CDR2 SQIVND (reference sequence). CDR3 nucleotide sequence: TGTGCCAGTAGTACCCTTGACAGGGCCGGTCAGCCCCAGCATTTT. Its protein product is CASSTLDRAGQPQHF.

The chain recombines TRBV2 with TRBJ1-2, with D perhaps TRBD1 (5 bases). Trimming stripped 1 base from V and 5 bases from J, with 8 bases between. Germline values: CDR1 SNHLY, CDR2 FYNNEI. This CDR3 has 13 amino acids. The CDR3 region is CASSEGPGYGYTF. CDR3 coding DNA: TGTGCCAGCAGTGAAGGCCCAGGGTATGGCTACACCTTC.

This chain joins TRBV10-1 and TRBJ1-4; TRBD1 agrees at 9 bases. Looked up from germline, CDR1 is WNHNN and CDR2 is SYGVQD (reference sequence). This CDR3 is 14 amino acids long. Trimming at V came to 6 bases and at J to 7 bases, leaving 6 bases not matched to a gene. The CDR3 DNA reads TGCGCCAGCAGGGAGGACAGGGGTGGTGAAAAACTGTTTTTT. This gives the protein CASREDRGGEKLFF.

The CDR3 is CASSQRGLAGVTLGFTNEQFF. CDR3 bases: TGCGCCAGCAGCCAGAGGGGACTAGCGGGGGTCACACTAGGCTTTACGAATGAGCAGTTCTTC. This chain connects TRBV4-1 to TRBJ2-1; TRBD2 matches at 14 bases. CDR1 and CDR2 from the germline V gene are MGHRA and YSYEKL. With 3 bases clipped from V and 7 bases from J, the junction kept 20 bases outside the gene matches. The CDR3 contains 21 residues.

V is TRBV3-1 (or the pseudogene TRBV3-2) and J is TRBJ2-2; TRBD1 matches at 8 bases. Germline trimming cut 4 bases from V and 5 bases from J; bases unmatched to any gene: 3. Per the germline V gene, CDR1 is LGHDT and CDR2 is YNNKEL (reference sequence). The CDR3 contains 14 residues. The CDR3 loop is CASSPRQGTGELFF. The CDR3, as DNA: TGTGCCAGCAGCCCTAGACAGGGGACCGGGGAGCTGTTTTTT.

This clone occurred once. The CDR3 is CASTPGDRDNQPQHF. The CDR3 coding sequence is TGCGCCAGCACTCCGGGGGACAGGGACAATCAGCCCCAGCATTTT. The chain combines TRBV5-1 with TRBJ1-5; 9 bases match TRBD1. CDR1 is SGHRS and CDR2 is YFSETQ in the germline V gene. After removal of 6 bases from V and 3 bases from J, the junction contained 7 bases not matched to a gene. The CDR3 totals 15 residues.

The chain uses TRBV5-1 and TRBJ2-3; 7 nucleotides agree with TRBD2. Trimming removed 1 base from V and 2 bases from J; junction bases left unmatched: 7. Germline lookup yields CDR1 SGHRS and CDR2 YFSETQ. This CDR3 has 16 amino acids. Here the CDR3 reads CASSLPASGTTDTQYF. Here the CDR3 DNA reads TGCGCCAGCAGCTTGCCCGCTAGCGGTACCACAGATACGCAGTATTTT. Filled out from reference TRBV5-1 and TRBJ2-3, the complete variable domain reads KAGVTQTPRYLIKTRGQQVTLSCSPISGHRSVSWYQQTPGQGLQFLFEYFSETQRNKGNFPGRFSGRQFSNSRSEMNVSTLELGDSALYLCASSLPASGTTDTQYFGPGTRLTVL.

The chain has TRBV4-3 and TRBJ2-7, with 7 bases lining up with TRBD1. Unmatched junction bases numbered 4, after V lost 4 bases and J lost 1 base. The length of the CDR3 is 14 residues. Germline loops: CDR1 LGHNA, CDR2 YSLEER. CDR3 sequence reads: CASSPTTGSYEQYF. The CDR3, as DNA: TGCGCCAGCAGCCCTACGACAGGGTCCTACGAGCAGTACTTC.

The chain is built from TRBV24-1 and TRBJ1-5, with 8 bases lining up with TRBD1. The CDR3 has 16 amino acids. The ends lost 4 bases at V and 4 bases at J; junction bases unmatched: 8. Looked up from germline, CDR1 is KGHDR and CDR2 is SFDVKD. The CDR3 nucleotides read TGTGCCACCAGTGACTCAGGGGGCCCCCCAAATCAGCCCCAGCATTTT. Its protein is CATSDSGGPPNQPQHF.

The rearrangement links TRBV28 to TRBJ1-6, with D possibly TRBD1 on 6 matching bases. The V gene lost 2 bases and the J gene lost 6 bases, with 20 bases spanning the gap. CDR3 length: 18 amino acids. Germline CDR1 reads MDHEN; CDR2 reads SYDVKM. This CDR3 is CASSLGGAPTGSNSPLHF. CDR3 in DNA: TGTGCCAGCAGTTTAGGTGGGGCTCCGACAGGCTCTAATTCACCCCTCCACTTT.

This chain joins TRBV7-9 and TRBJ1-4; 9 bases map to TRBD1. The CDR3 spans 15 residues. Unmatched junction bases numbered 7, after V lost 5 bases and J lost 6 bases. Germline CDR1 SEHNR, CDR2 FQNEAQ (reference sequence). CDR3 amino acids: CASSAGQGLYEKLFF. In DNA, the CDR3 is TGTGCCAGCAGCGCCGGACAGGGGTTGTATGAAAAACTGTTTTTT. Full variable domain (rest looked up from reference TRBV7-9 and TRBJ1-4): DTGVSQNPRHKITKRGQNVTFRCDPISEHNRLYWYRQTLGQGPEFLTYFQNEAQLEKSRLLSDRFSAERPKGSFSTLEIQRTEQGDSAMYLCASSAGQGLYEKLFFGSGTQLSVL.

This clone was detected a few times. Other DNA sequences within the sample encode an identical CDR3. The chain joins TRBV18 to TRBJ1-6; a possible D gene is TRBD1 (5 bases). Trimming shortened V by 3 bases and J by 8 bases, and 8 bases separated the two germline ends. This CDR3 spans 13 amino acids. Germline values: CDR1 KGHSH, CDR2 LQKENI. The CDR3 sequence is CASSPQGDSPLHF. In DNA form, the CDR3 reads TGTGCCAGCTCACCTCAAGGGGATTCACCCCTCCACTTT.

The chain couples TRBV7-9 to TRBJ1-1, with D possibly matching TRBD1 (6 bases). This CDR3 has 18 residues. Germline V gene data show CDR1 as SEHNR and CDR2 as FQNEAQ (reference sequence). Trimming removed 0 bases from V and 5 bases from J, with 22 bases in between. DNA for the CDR3: TGTGCCAGCAGCTTAGCCCCTCGAGCCCCGGGGGGGCAAACTGAAGCTTTCTTT. It translates to CASSLAPRAPGGQTEAFF.

CDR3: CASSISPGNNQPQHF. CDR3 coding DNA: TGTGCCAGTAGTATTTCCCCAGGAAACAATCAGCCCCAGCATTTT. The chain joins TRBV19 to TRBJ1-5, with no clear D. V lost 3 bases to trimming and J lost 3 bases, with 12 bases between them. Germline V gene lookup returns CDR1 LNHDA and CDR2 SQIVND (reference sequence). The CDR3 is 15 amino acids. The complete variable domain, with remaining parts taken from reference TRBV19 and TRBJ1-5, reads DGGITQSPKYLFRKEGQNVTLSCEQNLNHDAMYWYRQDPGQGLRLIYYSQIVNDFQKGDIAEGYSVSREKKESFPLTVTSAQKNPTAFYLCASSISPGNNQPQHFGDGTRLSIL.

The chain has TRBV7-2 and TRBJ2-7, with 7 bases aligning to TRBD1. Unmatched junction bases numbered 12, after V lost 4 bases and J lost 3 bases. Germline CDR1 is SGHTA and CDR2 is FQGNSA. This CDR3 contains 16 residues. CDR3 region: CASSWTPGTAFYEQYF. The CDR3 nucleotides are TGTGCCAGCAGCTGGACCCCCGGGACAGCTTTCTACGAGCAGTACTTC.

This rearrangement joins TRBV2 to TRBJ1-2; TRBD1 matches 7 bases. The trim removed 8 bases at V and 4 bases at J, leaving 13 bases unmatched. There are 15 residues in the CDR3. The V gene's germline CDR1 is SNHLY and CDR2 FYNNEI. The CDR3 bases are TGTGCCAGCGCCACGCGAGGGGGCGGTTTCTATGGCTACACCTTC. This codes for CASATRGGGFYGYTF.

This clone came up a few times. V and J are TRBV6-5 and TRBJ2-7; D possibly corresponds to TRBD1 (6 bases). Germline-derived CDR1 and CDR2 are MNHEY and SVGAGI. V dropped 5 bases and J dropped 6 bases, with 11 bases sitting between them. This CDR3 is 12 amino acids long. The CDR3 coding sequence is TGTGCCAGCAGTACAGGGTCCGGCGAGCAGTACTTC. Encoded protein: CASSTGSGEQYF.

The gene calls are TRBV30 and TRBJ1-1; 9 bases are shared with TRBD1. Germline assignment: CDR1 GTSNPN and CDR2 SVGIG (reference sequence). The CDR3 is made up of 14 amino acids. With V trimmed by 1 base and J by 4 bases, 4 bases remained unmatched. The CDR3 here is CAWSAGTGFTEAFF. The CDR3 DNA reads TGTGCCTGGAGTGCCGGGACAGGGTTCACTGAAGCTTTCTTT.

This clone was seen only once. The gene calls are TRBV2 and TRBJ1-1, with 7 positions matching TRBD1. Germline V gene data show CDR1 as SNHLY and CDR2 as FYNNEI. This CDR3 contains 12 residues. With 7 bases clipped from V and 7 bases from J, the junction kept 6 bases outside the gene matches. The CDR3 protein is CASTERGHEAFF. Here the CDR3 DNA reads TGTGCCAGCACGGAGAGGGGGCATGAAGCTTTCTTT.

DNA for the CDR3: TGTGCCAGCAGCTTCTCTAGCGGGGGGGCCGCAGATACGCAGTATTTT. This sequence encodes CASSFSSGGAADTQYF. The rearrangement joins TRBV11-1 to TRBJ2-3; the match to TRBD2 covers 12 bases. Unmatched junction bases numbered 5, after V lost 3 bases and J lost 4 bases. CDR1 and CDR2 (germline): SGHAT, FQDESV (reference sequence). This CDR3 is 16 amino acids long.

This chain joins TRBV3-1 (or the pseudogene TRBV3-2) and TRBJ1-2, with D possibly matching TRBD1 (5 bases). From germline, CDR1 is LGHDT and CDR2 YNNKEL (reference sequence). The CDR3 runs to 15 residues. V gave up 4 bases and J gave up 3 bases, with 15 bases separating them. The CDR3 region is CASSRTGGGYYGYTF. In DNA form, the CDR3 reads TGTGCCAGCAGCCGTACCGGGGGAGGATACTATGGCTACACCTTC.

V is TRBV10-3 and J is TRBJ1-2; 9 bases are a match to TRBD1. This CDR3 region has 14 residues. Germline V lookup: CDR1 ENHRY, CDR2 SYGVKD. V dropped 4 bases and J dropped 7; count of bases not matched to a gene: 7. The CDR3: CAISGGGTGIGYTF. The DNA of the CDR3 is TGTGCCATCAGTGGAGGCGGGACAGGGATTGGCTACACCTTC.

The J gene is TRBJ1-1, the V gene TRBV11-3; maybe TRBD1 (5 bases). Trimming shortened V by 3 bases and J by 1 base, and 15 bases separated the two germline ends. Germline CDR1 reads SGHNT; CDR2 reads YENEEA. The CDR3 loop spans 16 amino acids. The CDR3 region has the DNA TGTGCCAGCAGCTTGGGCCCGGCAGGGAAGAACACTGAAGCTTTCTTT. It yields the protein CASSLGPAGKNTEAFF.

V gene TRBV7-8 combines with J gene TRBJ1-1, with D possibly TRBD1 on 6 matching bases. Germline-derived CDR1 and CDR2 are SGHVS and FQNEAQ. Trimming removed 7 bases from V and 5 bases from J, with 20 bases in between. CDR3 length: 15 amino acids. As DNA, the CDR3 is TGTGCCAGCACGGACCGAGGGGGGGTTCCGACTGAAGCTTTCTTT. Translated, it gives CASTDRGGVPTEAFF.

The CDR3 nucleotides read TGTGCCAGCAGCACCCCAGGGGAGGGGAATCAGCCCCAGCATTTT. It codes for CASSTPGEGNQPQHF. The rearrangement joins TRBV6-5 to TRBJ1-5, with D possibly being TRBD1 (6 bases). The CDR3 covers 15 residues. In germline, CDR1 is MNHEY, CDR2 SVGAGI. V lost 6 bases, J lost 4 bases, and 16 bases lay in between.

This chain joins TRBV7-7 and TRBJ2-5; D perhaps matches TRBD2 (7 bases). The CDR3 totals 15 residues. V dropped 5 bases and J dropped 6 bases, with 19 bases sitting between them. In germline, CDR1 is SSHAT, CDR2 FNYEAQ (reference sequence). This CDR3 is CASSPRTGGQKTQYF. CDR3 DNA sequence: TGTGCCAGCAGCCCCCGAACCGGGGGGCAAAAGACCCAGTACTTC. The whole variable domain, remainder taken from reference TRBV7-7 and TRBJ2-5, is GAGVSQSPRYKVTKRGQDVTLRCDPISSHATLYWYQQALGQGPEFLTYFNYEAQPDKSGLPSDRFSAERPEGSISTLTIQRTEQRDSAMYRCASSPRTGGQKTQYFGPGTRLLVL.

This clone was recorded once. The chain carries TRBV6-6 and TRBJ2-5; D gene ambiguous. V was trimmed by 2 bases and J by 5 bases, leaving 12 bases between them. The germline gives CDR1 MNHNY, CDR2 SVGAGI (reference sequence). The CDR3 consists of 14 residues. CDR3 in amino acids: CASSYRGLVETQYF. The DNA of the CDR3 is TGTGCCAGCAGTTACCGCGGATTGGTGGAGACCCAGTACTTC.